This TCR beta chain was captured by sequencing in a study of blood T cell repertoires in COVID-19. The germline V gene encodes CDR1 MDHEN and CDR2 SYDVKM. Deletions cut 2 bases from V and 0 bases from J, with 8 bases between. The CDR3 length is 15 residues. Study processing details: Researchers report that nucleated cell counts were estimated from reference gene primer amplification. Method: immunoSEQ multiplex PCR; TCRdb's copy keeps in-frame clones and lacks some. V, J and clone size derive from that table, while D and trimming were established from the DNA sequence. The sample records approximately 270,000 clones, 91% being singletons. All enrollees were about 18 to 89 years old and from 25 or so US areas. Participants in the exposed group had met a COVID-19 case in the 2 weeks before joining the study.

The receptor comes from a man aged 40-55 years who had been exposed to COVID-19. The rearrangement links TRBV28 to TRBJ1-3; D is unresolved. Sequenced material: PBMCs or T cells enriched from blood (not recorded which). CDR3 loop: CASSLRPGSGNTIYF. The CDR3 DNA follows: TGTGCCAGCAGTTTAAGGCCGGGCTCTGGAAACACCATATATTTT. The full variable domain, with the rest looked up from reference TRBV28 and TRBJ1-3, is DVKVTQSSRYLVKRTGEKVFLECVQDMDHENMFWYRQDPGLGLRLIYFSYDVKMKEKGDIPEGYSVSREKKERFSLILESASTNQTSMYLCASSLRPGSGNTIYFGEGSWLTVV.